This T cell receptor beta chain appears in the sequencing data of a study of cytomegalovirus exposure and HLA in healthy donors. PCR involved 60 Vbeta and 13 Jbeta primers. Produced via immunoSEQ multiplex PCR; TCRdb's table is partial and in-frame only. Here the sample spans some 160,000 clones, about 72% being singletons. Source material: PBMCs. This TCR was sampled from a man aged 40-55 years in good health and CMV-seronegative.

The CDR3: CASSTSGGPNTGELFF. The CDR3 bases are TGTGCCAGCAGTACTAGCGGGGGCCCGAACACCGGGGAGCTGTTTTTT. The V gene is TRBV4-2, the J gene TRBJ2-2; 11 nucleotides agree with TRBD2. Germline-derived CDR1 and CDR2 are LGHNA and YNFKEQ. V lost 6 bases and J lost 0; bases outside the gene matches: 3. CDR3 length: 16 residues.